Reported below is one T cell receptor beta chain. Its matching antigen is unknown. The source of the sample is a study of shared clonotypes between healthy human individuals. Study-level points and caveats: Across four donors, naive CD4 shared around 5%, naive CD8 about 3.2%, memory CD4 roughly 2.4%, memory CD8 over 0.3%.

CD4+ cells were split into CD45RA+ naive and CD45RA-negative memory subsets. Genomic DNA belonging to each subset was distributed in equal measure over several immunoSEQ plates. An approximately 210 ng quantity of DNA, tens of thousands of T cell genomes, went into the sorted-subset replicate PCRs. The assay was immunoSEQ multiplex PCR, and TCRdb's table has in-frame clones only and misses some. The sample lists millions of clones, 85% to 95% occurring once. Germline V CDR1 and CDR2: SGHRS, YFSETQ. Trimming took 4 bases from V and 5 from J; bases not matched to a gene: 4. There are 14 residues in the CDR3.

The chain has TRBV5-1 and TRBJ1-4; TRBD1 aligns across 8 bases. The source is a man aged 18 to 30 in good health. Sequencing was performed on naive CD4+ T cells sorted from blood. As to subset: CD45RA+ positively selected. The CDR3 loop is CASSLRTGNEKLFF. The CDR3 bases are TGCGCCAGCAGCCTAAGGACAGGGAATGAAAAACTGTTTTTT. The full variable domain, rest sourced from reference TRBV5-1 and TRBJ1-4, is KAGVTQTPRYLIKTRGQQVTLSCSPISGHRSVSWYQQTPGQGLQFLFEYFSETQRNKGNFPGRFSGRQFSNSRSEMNVSTLELGDSALYLCASSLRTGNEKLFFGSGTQLSVL.